Following are 5 T cell receptor beta chains from one sample sequenced in a study of blood T cell repertoires in COVID-19. Libraries were prepared by immunoSEQ multiplex PCR; TCRdb keeps only in-frame clonotypes and omits some of them. The top ten hold 3.5% to 4% of the sample, which has 200,000 to 250,000 clones, approximately 77% seen once. The sample was peripheral blood. The receptors shown here come from a woman older than 75 with acute or convalescent COVID-19.

The V call is TRBV27, the J call TRBJ1-2; 7 nucleotides align to TRBD1. J lost 5 bases, V lost 4 bases, and 4 bases had no gene match. This CDR3 is 13 amino acids long. Germline V gene lookup returns CDR1 MNHEY and CDR2 SMNVEV (reference sequence). Here the CDR3 DNA reads TGTGCCAGCAGTTGGGACAGTAGTTATGGCTACACCTTC. Translated, it gives CASSWDSSYGYTF.

CDR3 amino acids: CASSVAVLNTEAFF. The CDR3 nucleotides are TGTGCCAGCAGCGTAGCCGTTTTGAACACTGAAGCTTTCTTT. The chain has TRBV9 and TRBJ1-1; D is unclear. There are 14 residues in the CDR3. The V end was cut by 0 bases, the J end by 0 bases, with 6 bases between. The V gene's germline CDR1 is SGDLS and CDR2 YYNGEE.

This clone was counted a single time. This chain uses TRBV5-1 with TRBJ1-4; 9 bases match TRBD1. The ends lost 0 bases at V and 8 bases at J; junction bases unmatched: 2. The CDR3 spans 14 residues. Germline V gives CDR1 SGHRS, CDR2 YFSETQ. Here the CDR3 reads CASSLADRGEKLFF. CDR3 in DNA: TGCGCCAGCAGCTTGGCGGACAGGGGAGAAAAACTGTTTTTT.

J is TRBJ2-5 and V is TRBV9; TRBD2 might be the D (5 bases). The CDR3 runs 13 residues. The germline V and J ends were trimmed by 3 bases and 7 bases, with 13 bases remaining between them. Germline values: CDR1 SGDLS, CDR2 YYNGEE. The CDR3 spells CASSGRIPGTQYF. The CDR3 nucleotides read TGTGCCAGCAGCGGGAGGATTCCGGGGACCCAGTACTTC.

This clone was observed a single time. V is TRBV7-2 and J is TRBJ2-1; 8 bases align to TRBD1. V was clipped by 5 bases and J by 8 bases; unmatched bases: 5. CDR1 and CDR2 (germline): SGHTA, FQGNSA. This CDR3 is built from 13 residues. The chain's CDR3 is CASSLDREYEQFF. The CDR3 nucleotides read TGTGCCAGCAGCCTGGACAGGGAGTATGAGCAGTTCTTC. Variable domain in full (rest from reference TRBV7-2 and TRBJ2-1): GAGVSQSPSNKVTEKGKDVELRCDPISGHTALYWYRQSLGQGLEFLIYFQGNSAPDKSGLPSDRFSAERTGGSVSTLTIQRTQQEDSAVYLCASSLDREYEQFFGPGTRLTVL.